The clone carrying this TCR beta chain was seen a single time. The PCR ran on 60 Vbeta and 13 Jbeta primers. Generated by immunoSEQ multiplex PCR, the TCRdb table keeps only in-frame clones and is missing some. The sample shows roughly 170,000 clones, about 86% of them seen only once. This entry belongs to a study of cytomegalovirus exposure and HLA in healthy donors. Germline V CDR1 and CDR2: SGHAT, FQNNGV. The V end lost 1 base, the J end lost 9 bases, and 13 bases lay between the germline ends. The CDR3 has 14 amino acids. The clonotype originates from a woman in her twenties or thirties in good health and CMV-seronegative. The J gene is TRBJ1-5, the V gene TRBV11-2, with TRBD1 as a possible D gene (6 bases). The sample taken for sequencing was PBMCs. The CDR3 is CASSLGSGVWPQHF. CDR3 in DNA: TGTGCCAGCAGCTTAGGTTCAGGGGTCTGGCCCCAGCATTTT.